This record concerns one TCR beta chain sequence. Its antigen remains unknown. Sequencing used immunoSEQ multiplex PCR; TCRdb keeps in-frame clones, though not all of them. Of approximately 110,000 clones detected, about 67% appear once; the ten largest clones hold approximately 25%. These data come from a study of shared clonotypes between healthy human individuals. Study summary: Each donor had three CD4 naive, three CD4 memory, two CD8 naive and one CD8 memory plate. General study points: Incomplete sequencing of sorted subsets was indicated by rarefaction despite large depth.

Per germline, CDR1 SGHVS and CDR2 FNYEAQ. The CDR3 loop spans 14 amino acids. Trimming took 5 bases from V and 7 from J; bases not matched to a gene: 10. This receptor was identified in a woman in her thirties in good health. The specimen sequenced was memory CD8+ T cells sorted from blood. Sample subset: CD45RO+ cells pooled with CCR7-negative TemRA cells. J is TRBJ2-5 and V is TRBV7-6; TRBD2 agrees at 7 bases. CDR3 in amino acids: CASSASSGAGTQYF. CDR3 sequence (DNA): TGTGCCAGCAGCGCCTCCAGCGGGGCCGGGACCCAGTACTTC.